The 8 T cell receptor beta chains listed next were all sequenced from one sample in a study of T cell responses to AZD1222 COVID-19 vaccine. Generated by immunoSEQ multiplex PCR, the TCRdb table keeps only in-frame clones and is missing some. Counted here are approximately 150,000 clones, about 90% occurring once; the ten biggest clones make up roughly 7.6%. This sample comprised peripheral blood, obtained 28 days after the second dose of the MenACWY control vaccine. The source is an adult who received the MenACWY meningococcal vaccine as a control.

The chain carries TRBV29-1 and TRBJ1-6; 7 bases are shared with TRBD1. V lost 6 bases to trimming and J lost 8 bases; unmatched junction nucleotides: 7. This CDR3 has 13 amino acids. Germline CDR1 is SQVTM and CDR2 is ANQGSEA. The CDR3 loop reads CSVRDRVDSPLHF. The CDR3 DNA is TGCAGCGTAAGAGACAGGGTTGATTCACCCCTCCACTTT.

This chain connects TRBV5-1 to TRBJ2-3; either TRBD1 or TRBD2 may supply D (5 bases each). In germline, CDR1 is SGHRS, CDR2 YFSETQ. Trimming left V 5 bases short and J 2 bases short, with 18 bases between. The CDR3 contains 16 residues. The CDR3 loop reads CASRRNRDLPTDTQYF. The CDR3 DNA is TGCGCCAGCAGGAGGAACCGGGACCTTCCCACAGATACGCAGTATTTT.

The chain uses TRBV5-1 and TRBJ2-5; 11 bases map to TRBD1. Germline CDR1 reads SGHRS; CDR2 reads YFSETQ. The CDR3 runs 14 residues. V was pared by 4 bases and J by 4 bases, with 3 bases of the junction left unmatched. Here the CDR3 reads CASSQGTGGETQYF. In DNA, the CDR3 is TGCGCCAGCAGCCAAGGGACAGGGGGAGAGACCCAGTACTTC.

This chain joins TRBV7-2 and TRBJ1-2; TRBD1 aligns across 9 bases. The V and J ends lost 6 bases and 6 bases, in that order; junction bases with no gene match: 5. The CDR3 contains 13 residues. Germline V gene sequence: CDR1 SGHTA, CDR2 FQGNSA. The CDR3 nucleotides read TGTGCCAGCAGTCTCCGGGACAGGGATGGCTACACCTTC. This gives the protein CASSLRDRDGYTF.

The chain uses TRBV6-5 and TRBJ2-3, with TRBD2 matching over 7 bases. CDR1 MNHEY and CDR2 SVGAGI come from the germline V gene. CDR3 length equals 14 residues. The junction had 3 bases not matched to a gene; V was cut back by 5 bases and J by 1 base. This CDR3 is CASSTAGRTDTQYF. The CDR3 DNA follows: TGTGCCAGCAGTACAGCGGGACGCACAGATACGCAGTATTTT.

The chain uses TRBV11-2 and TRBJ2-5; D unresolved. V was clipped by 1 base and J by 9 bases, with 12 bases between them. Germline V CDR1 and CDR2: SGHAT, FQNNGV. This CDR3 spans 13 amino acids. The CDR3 is CASSLVPARAQYF. The CDR3 DNA is TGTGCCAGCAGCTTAGTACCGGCCCGGGCCCAGTACTTC.

This chain links TRBV6-5 with TRBJ1-6; D unclear. V lost 2 bases and J lost 10, with 9 bases in between. The CDR3 sequence is 13 residues long. Germline CDR1 reads MNHEY; CDR2 reads SVGAGI. CDR3 region: CASSYDKLSPLHF. DNA of the CDR3: TGTGCCAGCAGTTACGACAAGCTCTCACCCCTCCACTTT.

The genes are TRBV21-1 and TRBJ2-1; TRBD1 reflects the table's D call only, with no check against the DNA. TRBV21-1 corresponds to a pseudogene. The CDR3 loop spans 17 amino acids. The CDR3 DNA follows: TGTGCCAGCACCCTTATCAACAGGGTGGGCTCCTACAATGAGCAGTTCTTC. This gives the protein CASTLINRVGSYNEQFF.